The 15 T cell receptor beta chains listed next were all sequenced from one sample in a study of T cell repertoires in cytomegalovirus infection. TCRdb passed the reads through MiXCR, listing each CDR3 protein once. The sample has around 300,000 distinct CDR3 sequences; around 20% are singletons. No antigens are known for them. The source was cultured PBMCs, collected from culture after CMV antigen stimulation. The receptors come from a human donor in good health (CMV status not recorded). Some clones in this sample may be carry-over from other donors' samples.

This clonotype has just a few counts. This chain joins TRBV12-3 or TRBV12-4 and TRBJ1-5; D gene ambiguous. CDR3 length: 13 amino acids. Trimming removed 3 bases from V and 3 bases from J, with 6 bases in between. The CDR3 protein is CASSFGNNQPQHF. The CDR3 bases are TGTGCCAGCAGTTTTGGGAACAATCAGCCCCAGCATTTT.

This clonotype has just a few counts. V gene TRBV12-3 or TRBV12-4 combines with J gene TRBJ2-3, with TRBD2 matching 14 bases. J lost 5 bases, V lost 11 bases, and 9 bases had no gene match. This CDR3 contains 15 residues. CDR3 nucleotides: TGTGCCGCCACGAAAGGACTAGCGGGAGGAGATACGCAGTATTTT. This translates into CAATKGLAGGDTQYF.

This clonotype turned up a few times. V usage is TRBV27 and J usage is TRBJ2-7; 7 positions match TRBD2. V was pared by 5 bases and J by 2 bases, with 9 bases of the junction left unmatched. Germline CDR1 reads MNHEY; CDR2 reads SMNVEV (reference sequence). The CDR3 spans 15 residues. The DNA of the CDR3 is TGTGCCAGCAGTACCCGGGACTACACAGCCTACGAGCAGTACTTC. As protein: CASSTRDYTAYEQYF.

This clonotype turned up a few times. The chain combines TRBV15 with TRBJ2-7, with 11 bases that match TRBD1. Trimming removed 2 bases from V and 3 bases from J; junction bases left unmatched: 3. Germline-derived CDR1 and CDR2 are LNHNV and YYDKDF (reference sequence). The CDR3 is made up of 15 amino acids. The CDR3 coding sequence is TGTGCCACCAGCAGACCGGGACAGGGGGACTACGAGCAGTACTTC. It codes for CATSRPGQGDYEQYF.

This clonotype occurred a few times. The chain has TRBV19 and TRBJ1-1; D unclear. This CDR3 spans 15 amino acids. V lost 1 base, J lost 6 bases, and 15 bases lay in between. Germline V gene sequence: CDR1 LNHDA, CDR2 SQIVND (reference sequence). The CDR3 protein is CASSIVGLRTSEAFF. CDR3 DNA: TGTGCCAGTAGTATAGTGGGCCTACGGACGTCTGAAGCTTTCTTT.

The chain links TRBV18 to TRBJ1-5, with 8 bases matching TRBD1. The germline gives CDR1 KGHSH, CDR2 LQKENI. This CDR3 has 16 residues. J lost 7 bases, V lost 1 base, and 9 bases had no gene match. The CDR3 spells CASSPQAGGMVQPQHF. The CDR3 region has the DNA TGTGCCAGCTCACCACAGGCAGGGGGCATGGTCCAGCCCCAGCATTTT.

The rearrangement uses TRBV30 and TRBJ2-7; a possible D gene is TRBD1 (5 bases). The CDR3 extends over 13 amino acids. V lost 0 bases to trimming and J lost 3 bases, with 9 bases between them. Germline V CDR1 and CDR2: GTSNPN, SVGIG (reference sequence). The CDR3 DNA follows: TGTGCCTGGAGTGTAGGGGATGACTACGAGCAGTACTTC. Translated, it gives CAWSVGDDYEQYF.

In this sample, this clonotype turned up a few times. The V and J genes are TRBV27 and TRBJ2-2; no reliable D call. V gave up 8 bases and J gave up 5 bases, with 15 bases separating them. CDR3 length: 14 amino acids. Germline values: CDR1 MNHEY, CDR2 SMNVEV (reference sequence). DNA of the CDR3: TGTGCCAGCGTCCGGGCCCACGGAACCGGGGAGCTGTTTTTT. Its translation: CASVRAHGTGELFF.

The chain combines TRBV7-2 with TRBJ2-2, with TRBD1 as a possible D gene (6 bases). CDR1 and CDR2 (germline): SGHTA, FQGNSA. Trimming removed 1 base at V and 4 bases at J, with 10 bases between. CDR3 length: 15 amino acids. The DNA for the CDR3 is TGTGCCAGCAGCTTAGTAGGACAGAGCACCGGGGAGCTGTTTTTT. Translation: CASSLVGQSTGELFF.

This clonotype came up many times. The genes are TRBV15 and TRBJ2-3; perhaps D is TRBD1 or TRBD2 (6 bases each). This CDR3 is built from 14 residues. Germline V gene lookup returns CDR1 LNHNV and CDR2 YYDKDF (reference sequence). V was trimmed by 0 bases and J by 4 bases, leaving 8 bases between them. DNA of the CDR3: TGTGCCACCAGCAGAGATAGGGGGGCAGATACGCAGTATTTT. Its translation: CATSRDRGADTQYF.

This clonotype showed up many times. V gene TRBV11-2 combines with J gene TRBJ1-1; unclear D gene. The CDR3 is made up of 12 amino acids. The germline V gene has CDR1 SGHAT and CDR2 FQNNGV. Trimming cost V 1 base and J 8 bases, with 8 bases left between them. The CDR3 sequence: CASSLARYEAFF. Written as DNA, the CDR3 is TGTGCCAGCAGCTTAGCGAGATACGAAGCTTTCTTT.

In this sample, this clonotype turned up many times. The genes are TRBV7-2 and TRBJ2-1; 11 bases align to TRBD2. CDR1 is SGHTA, CDR2 FQGNSA, per germline. Trimming removed 1 base from V and 9 bases from J; junction bases left unmatched: 5. The CDR3 loop spans 15 amino acids. The CDR3 loop is CASSLVLAGVIEQFF. The CDR3 DNA follows: TGTGCCAGCAGCTTAGTACTAGCGGGAGTCATTGAGCAGTTCTTC.

The sample holds a few counts of this clonotype. The V gene is TRBV11-2, the J gene TRBJ2-7, with 8 bases identical to TRBD2. CDR3 length: 14 residues. The germline V gene has CDR1 SGHAT and CDR2 FQNNGV. Trimming took 2 bases from V and 7 from J; bases not matched to a gene: 7. CDR3 sequence: CASSLISGGWEQYV. The CDR3 bases are TGTGCCAGCAGCTTAATTTCGGGGGGGTGGGAGCAGTACGTC.

The V and J genes are TRBV6-6 and TRBJ2-1, with D possibly matching TRBD2 (5 bases). Deletions cut 2 bases from V and 4 bases from J, with 9 bases between. The CDR3 sequence is 14 residues long. The germline V gene encodes CDR1 MNHNY and CDR2 SVGAGI (reference sequence). CDR3 DNA: TGTGCCAGCAGTTACCGGGGTCAATACAATGAGCAGTTCTTC. Translating it yields CASSYRGQYNEQFF.

This clonotype showed up just a few times. The chain employs TRBV18 and TRBJ1-6; no firm D call. This CDR3 is built from 15 residues. V lost 0 bases and J 10 bases, leaving 13 bases between the germline ends. Germline V gene lookup returns CDR1 KGHSH and CDR2 LQKENI. Here the CDR3 DNA reads TGTGCCAGCTCACCACCGCGGGGAAGAGGATCACCCCTCCACTTT. Its protein is CASSPPRGRGSPLHF.